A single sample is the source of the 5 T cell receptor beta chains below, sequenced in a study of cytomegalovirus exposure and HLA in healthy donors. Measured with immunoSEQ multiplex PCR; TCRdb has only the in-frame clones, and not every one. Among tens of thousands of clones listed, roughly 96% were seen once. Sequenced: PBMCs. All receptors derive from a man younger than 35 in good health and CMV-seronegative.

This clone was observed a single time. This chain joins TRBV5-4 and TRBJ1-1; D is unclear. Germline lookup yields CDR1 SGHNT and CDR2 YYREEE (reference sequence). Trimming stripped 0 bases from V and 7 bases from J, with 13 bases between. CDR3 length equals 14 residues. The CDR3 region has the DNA TGTGCCAGCAGCTTGGCCCCCGAGGGTCGTGAAGCTTTCTTT. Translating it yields CASSLAPEGREAFF.

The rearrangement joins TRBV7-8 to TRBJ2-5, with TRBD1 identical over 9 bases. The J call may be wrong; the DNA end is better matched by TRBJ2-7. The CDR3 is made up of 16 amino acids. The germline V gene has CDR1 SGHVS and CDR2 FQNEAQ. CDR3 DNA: TGTGCCAGCAGCTCAACATCCGGGACAGGGTTTTACGAGCAGTACTTC. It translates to CASSSTSGTGFYEQYF.

The CDR3 is CASDLGTVPTGELFF. In DNA form, the CDR3 reads TGTGCCAGCGACCTCGGGACAGTTCCGACCGGGGAGCTGTTTTTT. This chain connects TRBV2 to TRBJ2-2, with TRBD1 matching 7 bases. With V trimmed by 8 bases and J by 5 bases, 11 bases remained unmatched. This CDR3 spans 15 amino acids. Germline CDR1 is SNHLY and CDR2 is FYNNEI.

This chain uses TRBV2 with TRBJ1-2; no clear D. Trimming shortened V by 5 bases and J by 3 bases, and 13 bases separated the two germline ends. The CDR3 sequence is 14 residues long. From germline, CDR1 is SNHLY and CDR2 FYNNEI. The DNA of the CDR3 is TGTGCCAGCAGTTTGACGCGGGATGACTATGGCTACACCTTC. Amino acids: CASSLTRDDYGYTF.

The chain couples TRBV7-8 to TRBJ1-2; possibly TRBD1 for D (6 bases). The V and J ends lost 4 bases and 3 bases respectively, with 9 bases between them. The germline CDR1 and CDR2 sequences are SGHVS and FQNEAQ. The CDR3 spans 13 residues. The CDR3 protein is CASSSGVDYGYTF. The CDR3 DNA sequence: TGTGCCAGCAGCTCAGGGGTTGACTATGGCTACACCTTC. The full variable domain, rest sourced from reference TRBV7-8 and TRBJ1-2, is GAGVSQSPRYKVAKRGQDVALRCDPISGHVSLFWYQQALGQGPEFLTYFQNEAQLDKSGLPSDRFFAERPEGSVSTLKIQRTQQEDSAVYLCASSSGVDYGYTFGSGTRLTVV.